This T cell receptor beta chain was captured by sequencing in a study of control samples from healthy donors and cancer patients (dated by TCRdb to 2019 to 2021). CDR1 SGHNT and CDR2 YYREEE are derived from the germline V gene (reference sequence). V trim: 0 bases; J trim: 1 base; unmatched bases: 6. The CDR3 sequence holds 17 residues, the cysteine and phenylalanine included. Only the CDR3 DNA stays, 51 bases, in frame from base 1. To prepare the library, the immunoSEQ multiplex PCR assay was applied. Entries here come from immuneACCESS through TCRdb and include only in-frame sequences with V and J called. Some clones fail to appear in such tables; in the studies checked, an unresolved V gene covers under half of the shortfall, and the cause of the remainder is unknown. The table for this sample lists about 120,000 clones; around 89% of them were counted only once. The top ten constitute roughly 40% of the sample.

For this clone: Its binding antigen is unknown. The sample holds no much larger clone one base away, and base qualities are not on file.

In this chain, TRBV5-4 is recombined with TRBJ2-1; TRBD2 matches 8 bases in the middle. The receptor was isolated from a man aged 45-60 years in good health. Sequenced material: blood. The CDR3 sequence is CASSLAGGARSYNEQFF. At the DNA level, the sequence is TGTGCCAGCAGCTTGGCCGGGGGGGCCAGGTCCTACAATGAGCAGTTCTTC.